This T cell receptor (beta chain) originates from a study of blood T cells in healthy people across ages. Then a second PCR, running about 6 to 12 cycles, was carried out with a sample-barcoded 5' primer and a J-beta primer mix. Each CDR3 protein is one row after TCRdb ran MiXCR on the 5' RACE reads. The table shows about 1,400,000 distinct CDR3 sequences, with about 40% occurring only once. CDR3 length: 13 amino acids. Germline trimming cut 3 bases from V and 8 bases from J; bases unmatched to any gene: 5. Germline-derived CDR1 and CDR2 are WSHSY and SAAADI. This clonotype was recorded a few times. The sample comprised blood. The rearrangement uses TRBV10-2 and TRBJ1-2; 8 nucleotides agree with TRBD1. The TCR originated in a woman under 30 in good health. Here the CDR3 reads CASSEYRGAGYTF. The DNA of the CDR3 is TGCGCCAGCAGTGAATACAGGGGGGCCGGCTACACCTTC.